Following are 3 T cell receptor beta chains from one sample sequenced in a study of tumor-infiltrating lymphocytes in primary liver carcinoma. Priming with a constant-region primer yielded TCR beta cDNA from roughly 500 ng total RNA. Sequencing libraries for TCR beta derived from three nested multiplex PCR rounds that used slightly modified ARM-PCR. Running nine to ten cycles apiece, the first two PCR rounds relied on TRBV1-TRBV30 forward primers together with a C-beta reverse primer. TCRdb re-called the multiplex PCR reads with MiXCR, one entry per CDR3 protein. The sample lists around 40,000 distinct CDR3 sequences, 73% seen once, with 15% to 20% in the top ten. Unsorted bulk tissue of about 18-34 mg yielded co-extracted RNA and DNA. Material: liver tumor tissue from sampling region 2. The subset: tumor region T2, inferior pole. These receptors came from a middle-aged man with primary liver carcinoma and hepatitis B virus infection.

In this sample, this clonotype turned up once. At one end, the junction sequence differs from germline, possibly due to a read error. CDR3 residues: CACEGGQEDRFGYGHTF. The CDR3, as DNA: TGTGCCTGCGAGGGGGGACAGGAGGATCGATTCGGCTATGGCCACACCTTC. The rearrangement joins TRBV6-5 to TRBJ1-2; 8 bases map to TRBD1. The CDR3 is made up of 17 amino acids. Germline CDR1 and CDR2: MNHEY and SVGAGI.

Concerning this clonotype itself: The junction departs from the called germline gene at one end, perhaps through a read error. The genes are TRBV12-3 or TRBV12-4 and TRBJ2-5, with D perhaps matching TRBD1 or TRBD2 (5 bases each). The CDR3 is 13 residues long. As DNA, the CDR3 is TGCGTCAACAGTTTAATTGAGGGGGAGACCCAGTACTTC. Its protein product is CVNSLIEGETQYF.

This clonotype came up a few times. One base away lies a much larger clone, so this may be a sequencing read error. The chain joins TRBV2 to TRBJ1-2; D possibly corresponds to TRBD1 (5 bases). This CDR3 comprises 13 residues. CDR1 and CDR2 (germline): SNHLY, FYNNEI. CDR3 DNA sequence: TGTGCCGGCAGGGTGGAGGTCGGAAATGGCTACACCTTC. Translating gives CAGRVEVGNGYTF.